These 29 T cell receptor beta chains came from one sample sequenced in a study of blood T cell repertoires in COVID-19. Clones were sequenced by immunoSEQ multiplex PCR, and TCRdb holds only the in-frame ones, with some missing. The table lists about 180,000 clones, about four fifths of them singletons. Sequencing was done on a sample of peripheral blood. These TCRs come from a human donor in a cohort sampled during active COVID-19.

This chain connects TRBV5-6 to TRBJ2-6; D uncertain. V gave up 1 base and J gave up 0 bases, with 14 bases separating them. The CDR3 is 18 amino acids. Germline CDR1 and CDR2: SGHDT and YYEEEE. The chain's CDR3 is CASSLLGTEISGANVLTF. Written as DNA, the CDR3 is TGTGCCAGCAGCTTGTTGGGCACCGAAATCTCTGGGGCCAACGTCCTGACTTTC.

The chain combines TRBV11-2 with TRBJ2-1, with TRBD1 as a possible D gene (6 bases). The V gene lost 2 bases and the J gene lost 8 bases, with 10 bases spanning the gap. The germline V gene encodes CDR1 SGHAT and CDR2 FQNNGV. CDR3 length equals 13 residues. CDR3 DNA: TGTGCCAGCAGCTTAACCCCAGGGGATGAGCAGTTCTTC. It is translated as CASSLTPGDEQFF. Full variable domain (missing parts from reference TRBV11-2 and TRBJ2-1): EAGVAQSPRYKIIEKRQSVAFWCNPISGHATLYWYQQILGQGPKLLIQFQNNGVVDDSQLPKDRFSAERLKGVDSTLKIQPAKLEDSAVYLCASSLTPGDEQFFGPGTRLTVL.

The chain is built from TRBV4-1 and TRBJ1-1; 9 positions match TRBD1. This CDR3 contains 15 residues. Germline assignment: CDR1 MGHRA and CDR2 YSYEKL. Trimming cost V 4 bases and J 0 bases; bases outside gene matches: 3. The CDR3 DNA is TGCGCCAGCAGCCGGGACAGGGAAATGAACACTGAAGCTTTCTTT. As protein: CASSRDREMNTEAFF.

The chain employs TRBV15 and TRBJ1-4; D is possibly TRBD1 (6 bases). Germline V gene data show CDR1 as LNHNV and CDR2 as YYDKDF (reference sequence). The CDR3 is 17 amino acids. Trimming pared 1 base from V and 3 bases from J, leaving 15 bases between. The CDR3 loop is CATSRATGSRANEKLFF. The CDR3 nucleotides are TGTGCCACCAGCAGAGCTACAGGGTCCAGGGCTAATGAAAAACTGTTTTTT.

J is TRBJ2-5 and V is TRBV5-1; 7 bases line up with TRBD2. Germline trimming cut 0 bases from V and 3 bases from J; bases unmatched to any gene: 8. The CDR3 consists of 16 residues. Per germline, CDR1 SGHRS and CDR2 YFSETQ. The CDR3 loop reads CASSLGGAGLKETQYF. The CDR3 coding sequence is TGCGCCAGCAGCTTGGGTGGAGCGGGGCTTAAAGAGACCCAGTACTTC.

This clone was seen more than once but under ten times. V usage is TRBV5-6 and J usage is TRBJ2-7; D is perhaps TRBD2 (5 bases). The germline V and J ends were trimmed by 3 bases and 0 bases, with 13 bases remaining between them. This CDR3 has 15 residues. Germline assignment: CDR1 SGHDT and CDR2 YYEEEE. CDR3 sequence (DNA): TGTGCCAGCAGCTCCCCCGGGGTAACCTCCTACGAGCAGTACTTC. It codes for CASSSPGVTSYEQYF.

The rearrangement uses TRBV2 and TRBJ1-2; D possibly corresponds to TRBD1 (5 bases). Trimming stripped 2 bases from V and 3 bases from J, with 19 bases between. From germline, CDR1 is SNHLY and CDR2 FYNNEI. The CDR3 sequence is 17 residues long. CDR3 amino acids: CASSEREGRFPHYGYTF. The CDR3 DNA reads as TGTGCCAGCAGTGAACGGGAGGGGAGGTTTCCCCACTATGGCTACACCTTC.

The chain has TRBV6-5 and TRBJ2-3, with TRBD1 matching over 8 bases. V lost 0 bases, J lost 4 bases, and 6 bases stayed unmatched. The length of the CDR3 is 16 residues. CDR1 is MNHEY and CDR2 is SVGAGI in the germline V gene. CDR3 amino acids: CASSYSRDRRSDTQYF. DNA for the CDR3: TGTGCCAGCAGTTACTCGAGGGACAGGAGATCAGATACGCAGTATTTT.

The table lists this clone with many counts. V usage is TRBV5-1 and J usage is TRBJ2-6, with D possibly matching TRBD1 (5 bases). The V gene lost 1 base and the J gene lost 0 bases, with 11 bases spanning the gap. Germline CDR1 is SGHRS and CDR2 is YFSETQ. The CDR3 is 17 amino acids. CDR3 protein: CASSLNTGNSGANVLTF. The CDR3 region has the DNA TGCGCCAGCAGCTTGAACACAGGTAACTCTGGGGCCAACGTCCTGACTTTC.

The chain recombines TRBV6-2 or TRBV6-3 with TRBJ1-1, with TRBD1 as a possible D gene (5 bases). This CDR3 contains 15 residues. The germline gives CDR1 MNHEY, CDR2 SVGEGT. The germline V and J ends were trimmed by 0 bases and 0 bases, with 8 bases remaining between them. The chain's CDR3 is CASSYSGEMNTEAFF. CDR3 coding DNA: TGTGCCAGCAGTTACTCAGGGGAAATGAACACTGAAGCTTTCTTT.

The chain is built from TRBV9 and TRBJ2-3, with D unclear. The CDR3 sequence is 15 residues long. V dropped 0 bases and J dropped 6 bases, with 14 bases sitting between them. Per germline, CDR1 SGDLS and CDR2 YYNGEE. CDR3 DNA: TGTGCCAGCAGCGTAGCGGTCTCCCGGTTGGATACGCAGTATTTT. This encodes CASSVAVSRLDTQYF.

The chain couples TRBV5-1 to TRBJ1-1; maybe TRBD1 (5 bases). The CDR3 spans 17 residues. V was shortened by 1 base and J by 0 bases, with 16 bases between the two germline ends. CDR1 and CDR2 from the germline V gene are SGHRS and YFSETQ. CDR3 amino acids: CASSLLGVGLMNTEAFF. In DNA, the CDR3 is TGCGCCAGCAGCTTGTTAGGGGTCGGTCTTATGAACACTGAAGCTTTCTTT.

This clone is medium-sized by share. This chain joins TRBV27 and TRBJ2-7; 7 nucleotides agree with TRBD1. The CDR3 totals 13 residues. J lost 5 bases, V lost 5 bases, and 6 bases had no gene match. Germline loops: CDR1 MNHEY, CDR2 SMNVEV (reference sequence). CDR3 bases: TGTGCCAGCAGTACGACAGGGTGGGACGAGCAGTACTTC. The encoded protein is CASSTTGWDEQYF.

The chain carries TRBV5-4 and TRBJ1-2; no definite D call. V lost 0 bases and J 3 bases, leaving 9 bases between the germline ends. CDR3 length: 14 residues. Germline assignment: CDR1 SGHNT and CDR2 YYREEE (reference sequence). The CDR3 nucleotides are TGTGCCAGCAGCTTGGTTGGGCAGTACTATGGCTACACCTTC. It codes for CASSLVGQYYGYTF.

This clone was seen a few times. The sample has other DNA sequences that encode this CDR3 too. The chain couples TRBV5-1 to TRBJ2-7, with 10 positions matching TRBD1. After removal of 4 bases from V and 6 bases from J, the junction contained 7 bases not matched to a gene. The germline gives CDR1 SGHRS, CDR2 YFSETQ. This CDR3 has 14 amino acids. The CDR3 coding sequence is TGCGCCAGCAGCAGCGGGACAGGGGTCAGCGAGCAGTACTTC. It yields the protein CASSSGTGVSEQYF.

The chain couples TRBV2 to TRBJ2-7; D perhaps matches TRBD1 (8 bases). Trimming took off 6 bases at V and 3 bases at J, with 18 bases between the two ends. Germline loops: CDR1 SNHLY, CDR2 FYNNEI. The CDR3 has 15 residues. CDR3 amino acids: CASRDRVWDYYEQYF. The CDR3 nucleotides are TGTGCCAGCAGGGACAGGGTCTGGGACTACTACGAGCAGTACTTC.

The chain recombines TRBV5-4 with TRBJ1-2; D is undetermined. The germline V gene has CDR1 SGHNT and CDR2 YYREEE (reference sequence). V shed 4 bases and J shed 2 bases, with 15 bases lying between them. CDR3 size: 15 residues. The CDR3 loop is CASSPGGPTNYGYTF. The CDR3 nucleotides are TGTGCCAGCAGCCCGGGTGGTCCTACCAACTATGGCTACACCTTC.

The gene calls are TRBV11-2 and TRBJ1-2, with D possibly matching TRBD1 (5 bases). The CDR3 is 14 amino acids. Trimming took 1 base from V and 4 from J, leaving 10 bases between them. The germline CDR1 and CDR2 sequences are SGHAT and FQNNGV. CDR3 DNA: TGTGCCAGCAGCTTAGGGGGGGACCGCTATGGCTACACCTTC. Amino acid sequence: CASSLGGDRYGYTF. The variable domain in full, completed from reference TRBV11-2 and TRBJ1-2, reads EAGVAQSPRYKIIEKRQSVAFWCNPISGHATLYWYQQILGQGPKLLIQFQNNGVVDDSQLPKDRFSAERLKGVDSTLKIQPAKLEDSAVYLCASSLGGDRYGYTFGSGTRLTVV.

The rearrangement uses TRBV5-6 and TRBJ1-1; D ambiguous. V lost 2 bases to trimming and J lost 1 base, with 18 bases between them. Germline V gene data show CDR1 as SGHDT and CDR2 as YYEEEE. The CDR3 extends over 17 amino acids. CDR3 sequence reads: CASSFRLFSSGNTEAFF. CDR3 DNA: TGTGCCAGCAGCTTTCGACTCTTTTCGTCGGGGAACACTGAAGCTTTCTTT.

V and J are TRBV9 and TRBJ2-3; TRBD2 aligns across 9 bases. CDR3 size: 16 residues. V gave up 0 bases and J gave up 2 bases; unmatched junction bases: 4. CDR1 and CDR2 (germline): SGDLS, YYNGEE. CDR3 sequence reads: CASSVASGDATDTQYF. The CDR3 DNA sequence: TGTGCCAGCAGCGTAGCTAGCGGGGATGCCACAGATACGCAGTATTTT.

This rearrangement joins TRBV7-9 to TRBJ2-1, with TRBD1 identical over 10 bases. The germline V gene encodes CDR1 SEHNR and CDR2 FQNEAQ (reference sequence). This CDR3 is built from 16 residues. The V and J ends lost 5 bases and 2 bases, in that order; junction bases with no gene match: 6. The CDR3 sequence is CASSQGQGIPYNEQFF. The DNA of the CDR3 is TGTGCCAGCAGCCAGGGACAGGGGATCCCCTACAATGAGCAGTTCTTC.

The rearrangement joins TRBV12-5 to TRBJ2-5; possible D gene TRBD2, 5 bases. There are 14 residues in the CDR3. Germline V gene data show CDR1 as LGHNT and CDR2 as FRNRAP. Trimming removed 1 base at V and 3 bases at J, with 9 bases between. CDR3 sequence (DNA): TGTGCTAGTGGTTTGGGGAGGTCAGAAGAGACCCAGTACTTC. It yields the protein CASGLGRSEETQYF.

A note on this clone: Additional DNA sequences in this sample encode the identical CDR3. V and J are TRBV13 and TRBJ2-7, with 7 nucleotides matching TRBD1. CDR1 and CDR2 from the germline V gene are PRHDT and FYEKMQ (reference sequence). The CDR3 runs 14 residues. The J segment lost 2 bases and the V segment lost 0 bases, leaving 1 base of the junction unmatched. In DNA, the CDR3 is TGTGCCAGCAGCTTAGGGACAGGGACCTACGAGCAGTACTTC. Protein: CASSLGTGTYEQYF.

This CDR3 reads CASSLRAGLADYEQYF. CDR3 nucleotide sequence: TGCGCCAGCAGCTTGAGGGCTGGGCTAGCGGACTACGAGCAGTACTTC. This chain joins TRBV5-1 and TRBJ2-7; TRBD2 matches 7 bases. This CDR3 region has 16 residues. The V and J ends lost 1 base and 3 bases, in that order; junction bases with no gene match: 10. Germline-derived CDR1 and CDR2 are SGHRS and YFSETQ. Filled out from reference TRBV5-1 and TRBJ2-7, the complete variable domain reads KAGVTQTPRYLIKTRGQQVTLSCSPISGHRSVSWYQQTPGQGLQFLFEYFSETQRNKGNFPGRFSGRQFSNSRSEMNVSTLELGDSALYLCASSLRAGLADYEQYFGPGTRLTVT.

The table lists this clone with a count of one. This chain joins TRBV19 and TRBJ2-5; 7 nucleotides agree with TRBD1. The CDR3 is 15 amino acids. Per germline, CDR1 LNHDA and CDR2 SQIVND (reference sequence). V lost 4 bases, J lost 4 bases, and 9 bases stayed unmatched. The CDR3 sequence is CASSRKTGPLETQYF. Here the CDR3 DNA reads TGTGCCAGTAGTAGAAAGACAGGGCCCCTAGAGACCCAGTACTTC. The whole variable domain, filled in from reference TRBV19 and TRBJ2-5, reads DGGITQSPKYLFRKEGQNVTLSCEQNLNHDAMYWYRQDPGQGLRLIYYSQIVNDFQKGDIAEGYSVSREKKESFPLTVTSAQKNPTAFYLCASSRKTGPLETQYFGPGTRLLVL.

The rearrangement joins TRBV6-1 to TRBJ1-2; D perhaps matches TRBD1 (6 bases). Per the germline V gene, CDR1 is MNHNS and CDR2 is SASEGT. This CDR3 region has 15 residues. V gave up 2 bases and J gave up 5 bases, with 15 bases separating them. The CDR3 sequence: CASSEFTGMNYGYTF. CDR3 DNA sequence: TGTGCCAGCAGTGAATTTACAGGGATGAATTATGGCTACACCTTC.

About this clone itself: Other DNA sequences in the sample encode the same CDR3. V is TRBV2 and J is TRBJ1-5, with 7 bases aligning to TRBD1. The germline gives CDR1 SNHLY, CDR2 FYNNEI. With V trimmed by 8 bases and J by 0 bases, 4 bases remained unmatched. The CDR3 extends over 14 amino acids. The CDR3 region is CASGGQYSNQPQHF. CDR3 sequence (DNA): TGTGCCAGCGGGGGACAGTATAGCAATCAGCCCCAGCATTTT.

The chain is built from TRBV7-3 and TRBJ1-1; TRBD1 matches 7 bases. This CDR3 comprises 14 residues. V trimming: 5 bases; J trimming: 2 bases; junction bases outside the gene matches: 5. CDR1 and CDR2 (germline): SGHTA, FQGTGA. The CDR3 nucleotides read TGTGCCAGCAGCCAGGGGACAGAAAACACTGAAGCTTTCTTT. It encodes CASSQGTENTEAFF. Combining the CDR3 with reference TRBV7-3 and TRBJ1-1 gives the whole variable domain GAGVSQTPSNKVTEKGKYVELRCDPISGHTALYWYRQSLGQGPEFLIYFQGTGAADDSGLPNDRFFAVRPEGSVSTLKIQRTERGDSAVYLCASSQGTENTEAFFGQGTRLTVV.

The chain recombines TRBV4-1 with TRBJ1-6; possibly TRBD1 for D (5 bases). Trimming cost V 1 base and J 7 bases, with 11 bases left between them. In germline, CDR1 is MGHRA, CDR2 YSYEKL. The CDR3 length is 15 residues. The CDR3 loop reads CASSQGWRTNSPLHF. The CDR3, as DNA: TGCGCCAGCAGCCAAGGATGGCGGACAAATTCACCCCTCCACTTT.